Listed below are T cell receptor beta chains from one sample, sequenced in a study of metastatic and nonmetastatic thyroid tumors. TCRdb redid the clone calls on the PCR reads using MiXCR. This table holds approximately 41,000 clones, less than 35% found once. The specimen sequenced was blood. The receptor set was obtained from a male donor with papillary thyroid cancer or a benign thyroid nodule (not recorded which). Some clones in this sample may be carry-over from other donors' samples. Both conserved end residues are part of each CDR3. The D gene is left open where the match is weak. Size values are once, few and many counts, or a class for expanded clones, and some rows have none.

TRBV7-9	TRBJ1-2	many	-	TGTGCCAGCAGCTTAGATGGGAGCTATGGCTACACCTTC	CASSLDGSYGYTF
TRBV6-4	TRBJ2-3	-	-	TGTGCCAGCAGTGAGAATGATGAAGATACGCAGTATTTT	CASSENDEDTQYF
TRBV6-4	TRBJ1-5	many	-	TGTGCCAGCAGTGACCGACAGGGCAATCAGCCCCAGCATTTT	CASSDRQGNQPQHF
TRBV6-1	TRBJ1-2	few	-	TGTGCCAGCAGCCTCGGACTTCAAAGGCGGATTAACTATGGCTACACCTTC	CASSLGLQRRINYGYTF
TRBV12-3/TRBV12-4	TRBJ2-3	many	TRBD2	TGTGCCAGCAGTTTGATTGGTAGCGGGAGCCTCACAGATACGCAGTATTTT	CASSLIGSGSLTDTQYF
TRBV20-1	TRBJ2-2	-	-	TGTAGTGCTAGAGGAGAGGGGTTGGGCACCGGGGAGCTGTTTTTT	CSARGEGLGTGELFF
TRBV9	TRBJ2-2	many	TRBD2	TGTGCCAGCAGCGTATGGGGGAGCGGGGACGGGGAGCTGTTTTTT	CASSVWGSGDGELFF
TRBV20-1	TRBJ1-1	medium-sized	-	TGCAGTGCTAGGATATTTAAACCGGGGGGGCTCACTGAAGCTTTCTTT	CSARIFKPGGLTEAFF
TRBV7-9	TRBJ2-1	-	-	TGTGCCAGCAGCCCCGACCGGTGGGTTAAGCAGTTCTTC	CASSPDRWVKQFF
TRBV7-2	TRBJ2-7	-	-	TGTTCCAGCATCCCCGGGCAACTCGAGCTGTACTTC	CSSIPGQLELYF
TRBV7-8	TRBJ2-1	-	-	TGTGCCAGCAGCGAGGGTCGGCGGGGCCACAATGATCAGTTCTTC	CASSEGRRGHNDQFF
TRBV6-1	TRBJ2-7	-	-	TGTGTCAGCAGTCGACGACATGGAAACCACGAGCAGTACTTC	CVSSRRHGNHEQYF
TRBV2	TRBJ1-6	-	-	TGTGCCAGCAGTGTAGCCCTTAGCTCCTATAATTCACCCCTCCACTTT	CASSVALSSYNSPLHF
TRBV5-1	TRBJ1-1	-	-	TGCGCCAGCAGCTCCCCTTACACTGAAGCTTTCTTT	CASSSPYTEAFF
TRBV9	TRBJ2-3	many	-	TGTGCCAGCAGCCGGACCCCCGGCGAGAGCGATACGCAGTATTTT	CASSRTPGESDTQYF
TRBV30	TRBJ1-1	-	-	TGTGCCTGGAGTATTTCCGGGGCCCCAACTGAAGCTTTCTTT	CAWSISGAPTEAFF
TRBV20-1	TRBJ2-7	medium-sized	TRBD1	TGCAGTGCTCCACAACCGGGACAGGGGGATTCCTACGAGCAGTACTTC	CSAPQPGQGDSYEQYF
TRBV20-1	TRBJ2-7	few	-	TGCAGTGCTAGTCCACAGACCTCCTACGAGCAGTACTTC	CSASPQTSYEQYF
TRBV6-1	TRBJ1-3	-	-	TGTGCCAGCAGTCGGGGTAACTCTGGAAACACCATATATTTT	CASSRGNSGNTIYF
TRBV2	TRBJ2-3	many	TRBD2	TGTGCCAGGGGACGGGAGGCCACAGATACGCAGTATTTT	CARGREATDTQYF
TRBV11-2	TRBJ1-4	many	-	TGTGCCAGCAGCTTAGATGAAAAACTGTTTTTT	CASSLDEKLFF
TRBV28	TRBJ2-7	-	-	TGTGCCAGCAGGGAAGAACCCTACGAGCAGTACTTC	CASREEPYEQYF
TRBV6-4	TRBJ2-3	few	TRBD1	TGTGCCAGTAGTGATGGGACAGGTTCCACAGATACGCATTATTTT	CASSDGTGSTDTHYF
TRBV4-1	TRBJ2-5	-	-	TGCGCCAGCAGCCGCATGGAGGCGGAGACCCAGTACTTC	CASSRMEAETQYF
TRBV27	TRBJ2-1	many	-	TGTGCCAGCAGTCTCGGACAAGTCTCCTACAATGAGCAGTTCTTC	CASSLGQVSYNEQFF
TRBV7-9	TRBJ2-7	few	TRBD2	TGTGCCAGCAGCCCCGGGGGGACCTACGAGCAGTACTTC	CASSPGGTYEQYF
TRBV19	TRBJ1-4	many	-	TGTGCCAGTAGTACCAACGCGCTGGAGGATGAAAAACTGTTTTTT	CASSTNALEDEKLFF
TRBV7-2	TRBJ2-2	medium-sized	-	TGTGCCAGCAGCTTAGCACGGATAGGGTCCGGGGAGCTGTTTTTT	CASSLARIGSGELFF
TRBV30	TRBJ2-3	many	-	TGTGCCTGGAGTAGCCGGAGAGCTGCAGATACGCAGTATTTT	CAWSSRRAADTQYF
TRBV20-1	TRBJ1-2	-	-	TGCAGTGCTAGTATGGAAGCTAACTATGGCTACACCTTC	CSASMEANYGYTF
TRBV11-2	TRBJ1-6	-	-	TGTGCCAGCAGCTTAATACCCGGGCCCCACAATTCACCCCTCCACTTT	CASSLIPGPHNSPLHF
TRBV7-2	TRBJ1-3	-	-	TGTGCCAGCAGCTTAGGGCGGGGAAACACCATATATTTT	CASSLGRGNTIYF
TRBV6-1	TRBJ2-2	medium-sized	TRBD2	TGTGCCAGCACCAGAAGGCTGCTAGCGGGTAACACCGGGGAGCTGTTTTTT	CASTRRLLAGNTGELFF
TRBV20-1	TRBJ2-7	many	-	TGCAGTGCTAGTCGAGGAGCCGTAGTCTACGAGCAGTACTTC	CSASRGAVVYEQYF
TRBV7-6	TRBJ1-1	many	TRBD1	TGTGCCAGCAGCTCACCGGGACAGGGCACTGAAGCTTTCTTT	CASSSPGQGTEAFF
TRBV5-5	TRBJ2-7	-	-	TGTGCCAGCAGCTCCCTAGCGAGGCTATACGAGCAGTACTTC	CASSSLARLYEQYF
TRBV2	TRBJ2-6	many	TRBD1	TGTGCCAGGGGGGGACAGGGGTCTTCTGGGGCCAACGTCCTGACTTTC	CARGGQGSSGANVLTF
TRBV30	TRBJ2-7	-	TRBD1	TGTGCCTGGAGCGGGACAGGGGTCTCCTACGAGCAGTACTTC	CAWSGTGVSYEQYF
TRBV20-1	TRBJ2-2	-	-	TGCAGTGCTAGAAATAGGGAACGGGGCGGGGAGCTGTTTTTT	CSARNRERGGELFF
TRBV9	TRBJ2-2	many	TRBD1	TGTGCCAGCAGCGTAGAGGGGGCGACCGCCGGGGAGCTGTTTTTT	CASSVEGATAGELFF
TRBV5-6	TRBJ1-2	few	TRBD1	TGTGCCAGCAGCGCAGACAGGGGAATATATGGCTACACCTTC	CASSADRGIYGYTF
TRBV7-3	TRBJ2-1	-	TRBD1	TGTGCCAGCAGCTTAGGACAGGGGGGAGACAATGAGCAGTTCTTC	CASSLGQGGDNEQFF
TRBV12-3/TRBV12-4	TRBJ1-1	few	-	TGTGCCAGCAGTTTTACGTGCATGACTGAAGCTTTCTTT	CASSFTCMTEAFF
TRBV7-9	TRBJ2-2	-	-	TGTGCCAGCACGGAGGCGGCCGCGAACACCGGGGAGCTGTTTTTT	CASTEAAANTGELFF
TRBV6-1	TRBJ1-6	few	TRBD1	TGTGCCAGCAGTGAAGCGGCCGGGACAGGGGGATCACCCCTCCACTTT	CASSEAAGTGGSPLHF
TRBV24-1	TRBJ2-3	few	TRBD2	TGTGCCACCAGTGACCCGACTAGCCCCGATACGCAGTATTTT	CATSDPTSPDTQYF
TRBV9	TRBJ2-3	-	TRBD2	TGTGCCAGCAGCGTTTGGGCTAGCGGGGAAACAGATACGCAGTATTTT	CASSVWASGETDTQYF
TRBV15	TRBJ2-2	few	TRBD1	TGTGCCACCAGCAGCGGACAGGTGAACACCGGGGAGCTGTTTTTT	CATSSGQVNTGELFF
TRBV7-9	TRBJ1-1	many	-	TGTGCCAGCAGCTCTGGCCTTAACACTGAAGCTTTCTTT	CASSSGLNTEAFF